A single sample is the source of the 30 T cell receptor beta chains below, sequenced in a study of radiotherapy plus CTLA-4 blockade in lung cancer. Repertoires were generated with immunoSEQ multiplex PCR, while TCRdb's copy carries only in-frame clones and drops some. There are about 110,000 clones in the sample; 81% occur only once, and around 3% lies in the top ten. The sequencing here drew on peripheral blood, taken from a patient treated with radiotherapy plus ipilimumab. The receptors were sampled from a human donor with non-small cell lung cancer that progressed on radiotherapy plus ipilimumab. Some clones in this sample may be carry-over from other donors' samples.

The chain carries TRBV28 and TRBJ1-1; D may be TRBD1 (6 bases). The CDR3 length is 14 residues. The V gene's germline CDR1 is MDHEN and CDR2 SYDVKM. The ends were cut back, 5 bases at V and 4 bases at J, with 14 bases in the middle. The CDR3 DNA sequence: TGTGCCAGCAGTCAACAGGGTGAAGTCACTGAAGCTTTCTTT. As protein: CASSQQGEVTEAFF.

This clone appeared a single time. The V gene is TRBV5-6, the J gene TRBJ2-4; D assignment may be TRBD1 or TRBD2 (5 bases each). From germline, CDR1 is SGHDT and CDR2 YYEEEE. Trimming took off 2 bases at V and 8 bases at J, with 14 bases between the two ends. There are 14 residues in the CDR3. In DNA form, the CDR3 reads TGTGCCAGCAGCTTTGACTCCGGGGCACACATTCAGTACTTC. It translates to CASSFDSGAHIQYF.

The V gene is TRBV7-8, the J gene TRBJ1-5; 8 positions match TRBD1. Germline V gene lookup returns CDR1 SGHVS and CDR2 FQNEAQ. The CDR3 runs to 15 residues. V trimming: 5 bases; J trimming: 5 bases; junction bases outside the gene matches: 8. The CDR3 bases are TGTGCCAGCAGCATCCGGACAGGGTTCGATCAGCCCCAGCATTTT. Protein sequence: CASSIRTGFDQPQHF. The complete variable domain, with remaining parts taken from reference TRBV7-8 and TRBJ1-5, reads GAGVSQSPRYKVAKRGQDVALRCDPISGHVSLFWYQQALGQGPEFLTYFQNEAQLDKSGLPSDRFFAERPEGSVSTLKIQRTQQEDSAVYLCASSIRTGFDQPQHFGDGTRLSIL.

J is TRBJ1-5 and V is TRBV7-2; 10 bases line up with TRBD1. Germline CDR1 reads SGHTA; CDR2 reads FQGNSA. With V trimmed by 5 bases and J by 6 bases, 13 bases remained unmatched. The CDR3 spans 17 residues. The CDR3 DNA sequence: TGTGCCAGCAGCCTAAGGGCCGGACAGGGGGAAGCTCAGCCCCAGCATTTT. Its protein product is CASSLRAGQGEAQPQHF.

This clone was observed a few times. The genes are TRBV4-3 and TRBJ1-2, with D unclear. Looked up from germline, CDR1 is LGHNA and CDR2 is YSLEER. Between the trimmed V and J ends, which lost 0 bases and 0 bases, there was a span of 5 bases. This CDR3 has 14 amino acids. In DNA form, the CDR3 reads TGCGCCAGCAGCCAAGAACGCGCTAACTATGGCTACACCTTC. As protein: CASSQERANYGYTF.

V usage is TRBV2 and J usage is TRBJ2-7; D not resolved. The germline CDR1 and CDR2 sequences are SNHLY and FYNNEI. V lost 4 bases and J lost 12, with 10 bases in between. The length of the CDR3 is 10 residues. The CDR3 spells CASSGTSWYF. In nucleotides, the CDR3 is TGTGCCAGCAGTGGGACGTCCTGGTACTTC.

This chain uses TRBV7-2 with TRBJ1-1, with D unresolved. The length of the CDR3 is 13 residues. V shed 3 bases and J shed 3 bases, with 8 bases lying between them. Germline V CDR1 and CDR2: SGHTA, FQGNSA. CDR3 nucleotides: TGTGCCAGCAGCTTCAACACTGACACTGAAGCTTTCTTT. It codes for CASSFNTDTEAFF.

This clone was picked up one time. This rearrangement joins TRBV15 to TRBJ1-5; 7 bases map to TRBD1. Trimming removed 6 bases from V and 3 bases from J; junction bases left unmatched: 2. There are 13 residues in the CDR3. CDR1 and CDR2 (germline): LNHNV, YYDKDF (reference sequence). CDR3 in amino acids: CATRGQNNQPQHF. The CDR3 nucleotides read TGTGCCACCAGGGGACAGAACAATCAGCCCCAGCATTTT.

The V gene is TRBV5-1, the J gene TRBJ2-5, with 7 bases identical to TRBD1. The CDR3 consists of 15 residues. Germline V gene data show CDR1 as SGHRS and CDR2 as YFSETQ. Trimming took 2 bases from V and 2 from J; bases not matched to a gene: 6. For the CDR3, the DNA is TGCGCCAGCAGCTTAATAGGGACAGTACAAGAGACCCAGTACTTC. Translated, it gives CASSLIGTVQETQYF.

The chain employs TRBV6-5 and TRBJ2-3, with a tentative D call TRBD2 (6 bases). Germline-derived CDR1 and CDR2 are MNHEY and SVGAGI. The germline V and J ends were trimmed by 0 bases and 8 bases, with 6 bases remaining between them. The CDR3 runs to 12 residues. CDR3 nucleotides: TGTGCCAGCAGTTACTCGGGGGGTACGCAGTATTTT. This encodes CASSYSGGTQYF.

The rearrangement joins TRBV5-1 to TRBJ2-3; D not resolved. V was shortened by 0 bases and J by 0 bases, with 5 bases between the two germline ends. This CDR3 contains 14 residues. Germline lookup yields CDR1 SGHRS and CDR2 YFSETQ. The CDR3 loop is CASSLVQSTDTQYF. Here the CDR3 DNA reads TGCGCCAGCAGCTTGGTTCAGAGCACAGATACGCAGTATTTT.

The sample holds a few counts of this clone. The chain employs TRBV19 and TRBJ1-3; D is undetermined. The ends were cut back, 6 bases at V and 2 bases at J, with 14 bases in the middle. The CDR3 runs 15 residues. Germline V gene sequence: CDR1 LNHDA, CDR2 SQIVND (reference sequence). CDR3 nucleotide sequence: TGTGCCAGTAGCGTATACTGGACGCCTGGAAACACCATATATTTT. Translation: CASSVYWTPGNTIYF.

The chain carries TRBV2 and TRBJ2-1; 8 bases are a match to TRBD1. With 6 bases clipped from V and 14 bases from J, the junction kept 9 bases outside the gene matches. Germline V gene lookup returns CDR1 SNHLY and CDR2 FYNNEI. The length of the CDR3 is 12 residues. The CDR3: CASRRDRGIEFF. CDR3 nucleotides: TGTGCCAGCAGGCGAGACAGGGGAATAGAGTTCTTC.

The J gene is TRBJ1-5, the V gene TRBV5-1; D unclear. The germline V gene encodes CDR1 SGHRS and CDR2 YFSETQ. The CDR3 spans 14 residues. The V end was cut by 3 bases, the J end by 7 bases, with 14 bases between. The DNA of the CDR3 is TGCGCCAGCAGCTCAGGTCAACCAAACCAGCCCCAGCATTTT. The encoded protein is CASSSGQPNQPQHF.

This clone occurred once. The chain couples TRBV7-9 to TRBJ2-5; D is unclear. CDR1 is SEHNR and CDR2 is FQNEAQ in the germline V gene (reference sequence). This CDR3 has 13 residues. V was pared by 5 bases and J by 4 bases, with 11 bases between. The CDR3 protein is CASSPGRVETQYF. In DNA form, the CDR3 reads TGTGCCAGCAGCCCCGGACGTGTAGAGACCCAGTACTTC.

This clone was found once. The chain joins TRBV5-1 to TRBJ2-5; D might be TRBD1 (5 bases). Germline V gene lookup returns CDR1 SGHRS and CDR2 YFSETQ. Deletions cut 2 bases from V and 0 bases from J, with 8 bases between. This CDR3 has 14 residues. The CDR3 sequence is CASSFQGNQETQYF. The CDR3 nucleotides read TGCGCCAGCAGCTTCCAGGGAAACCAAGAGACCCAGTACTTC.

As DNA, the CDR3 is TGTGCCAGCAGTTACTCGTCAAGCCTCCACTATGGCTACACCTTC. Its protein product is CASSYSSSLHYGYTF. The rearrangement uses TRBV6-5 and TRBJ1-2, with D unclear. CDR3 length: 15 residues. Germline V gene lookup returns CDR1 MNHEY and CDR2 SVGAGI. V gave up 0 bases and J gave up 3 bases, with 11 bases separating them.

The V and J genes are TRBV19 and TRBJ2-5, with D hard to call. The CDR3 spans 16 residues. Germline lookup yields CDR1 LNHDA and CDR2 SQIVND (reference sequence). Trimming pared 4 bases from V and 5 bases from J, leaving 20 bases between. CDR3 region: CASSRGWASVSETQYF. The CDR3 DNA sequence: TGTGCCAGTAGTAGAGGATGGGCATCGGTATCGGAGACCCAGTACTTC.

This rearrangement joins TRBV29-1 to TRBJ2-7; TRBD1 agrees at 7 bases. V lost 6 bases, J lost 2 bases, and 7 bases stayed unmatched. Germline V gene lookup returns CDR1 SQVTM and CDR2 ANQGSEA. This CDR3 contains 13 residues. CDR3 in amino acids: CSVAWTGAYEQYF. The CDR3 region has the DNA TGCAGCGTCGCCTGGACAGGTGCCTACGAGCAGTACTTC.

The chain joins TRBV21-1 to TRBJ1-2; the DNA was not compared with TRBD1, the D call given in the table. TRBV21-1 is classified as a pseudogene. The length of the CDR3 is 14 residues. The CDR3 reads CASIRQGPRNGYTF. For the CDR3, the DNA is TGTGCCAGCATCCGACAGGGGCCGAGGAATGGCTACACCTTC.

The rearrangement uses TRBV28 and TRBJ2-1, with D possibly being TRBD2 (5 bases). The CDR3 totals 14 residues. The V end lost 2 bases, the J end lost 3 bases, and 8 bases lay between the germline ends. Per the germline V gene, CDR1 is MDHEN and CDR2 is SYDVKM. The CDR3 DNA reads as TGTGCCAGCAGTTTAGGCCGGGACTACAATGAGCAGTTCTTC. Protein sequence: CASSLGRDYNEQFF. Full variable domain (rest looked up from reference TRBV28 and TRBJ2-1): DVKVTQSSRYLVKRTGEKVFLECVQDMDHENMFWYRQDPGLGLRLIYFSYDVKMKEKGDIPEGYSVSREKKERFSLILESASTNQTSMYLCASSLGRDYNEQFFGPGTRLTVL.

The chain carries TRBV5-5 and TRBJ2-7; the D gene is possibly TRBD2 (5 bases). The germline V gene encodes CDR1 SGHKS and CDR2 YYEKEE (reference sequence). V lost 4 bases, J lost 3 bases, and 17 bases lay in between. This CDR3 has 15 residues. This CDR3 is CASSEHSTKDYEQYF. The CDR3 region has the DNA TGTGCCAGCAGCGAACACTCGACTAAAGACTACGAGCAGTACTTC.

This clone was found a few times. The chain joins TRBV19 to TRBJ1-1, with 10 positions matching TRBD1. Germline trimming cut 3 bases from V and 4 bases from J; bases unmatched to any gene: 8. Germline V gene lookup returns CDR1 LNHDA and CDR2 SQIVND (reference sequence). The length of the CDR3 is 16 residues. CDR3 sequence: CASSIGEGQGITEAFF. The DNA of the CDR3 is TGTGCCAGTAGTATCGGGGAGGGACAGGGGATCACTGAAGCTTTCTTT.

The genes are TRBV6-5 and TRBJ2-1; 7 bases are a match to TRBD1. V shed 6 bases, J shed 7 bases, and the junction held 3 bases outside the gene matches. The CDR3 is 12 residues long. CDR1 and CDR2 (germline): MNHEY, SVGAGI. The CDR3 sequence is CASSKGQNEQFF. Here the CDR3 DNA reads TGTGCCAGCAGCAAGGGACAGAATGAGCAGTTCTTC.

The chain carries TRBV12-5 and TRBJ1-5; the match to TRBD1 covers 8 bases. Germline V gene lookup returns CDR1 LGHNT and CDR2 FRNRAP. Unmatched junction bases numbered 4, after V lost 5 bases and J lost 4 bases. The CDR3 extends over 14 amino acids. The CDR3 DNA sequence: TGTGCTAGTGGTAGGGACAGGCTTAATCAGCCCCAGCATTTT. This encodes CASGRDRLNQPQHF.

This clone was picked up one time. The chain combines TRBV11-2 with TRBJ2-1, with 11 bases that match TRBD2. The length of the CDR3 is 20 residues. Germline values: CDR1 SGHAT, CDR2 FQNNGV. J was trimmed by 1 base and V by 0 bases; bases with no gene match: 11. The CDR3 DNA reads as TGTGCCAGCAGCTTAGACCCCTTAGCGGGGGGGCCGAGGTCCTACAATGAGCAGTTCTTC. Its translation: CASSLDPLAGGPRSYNEQFF.

The CDR3 DNA reads as TGTGCCAGCAGTTCTCAGGGTGCGGGAAACACCATATATTTT. Encoded protein: CASSSQGAGNTIYF. V gene TRBV6-1 combines with J gene TRBJ1-3; TRBD1 is a possible D gene (5 bases). Trimming removed 5 bases at V and 4 bases at J, with 12 bases between. The CDR3 contains 14 residues. The germline gives CDR1 MNHNS, CDR2 SASEGT.

V and J are TRBV4-2 and TRBJ2-7, with a weak D call TRBD2 (7 bases). Germline V gene data show CDR1 as LGHNA and CDR2 as YNFKEQ. This CDR3 comprises 13 residues. V shed 6 bases and J shed 2 bases, with 11 bases lying between them. CDR3 sequence: CASRGGHPYEQYF. For the CDR3, the DNA is TGTGCCAGCAGGGGGGGGCACCCCTACGAGCAGTACTTC.

This clone was recorded a few times. This rearrangement joins TRBV2 to TRBJ2-3, with 14 bases aligning to TRBD2. Germline V gene data show CDR1 as SNHLY and CDR2 as FYNNEI. V was pared by 7 bases and J by 4 bases, with 4 bases of the junction left unmatched. The CDR3 is made up of 15 amino acids. The CDR3: CASTGLAGGPDTQYF. The CDR3 DNA sequence: TGTGCCAGCACCGGACTAGCGGGGGGACCAGATACGCAGTATTTT.

This rearrangement joins TRBV7-8 to TRBJ2-1; possible D gene TRBD1, 6 bases. This CDR3 is built from 18 residues. V was shortened by 8 bases and J by 7 bases, with 30 bases between the two germline ends. Germline lookup yields CDR1 SGHVS and CDR2 FQNEAQ. For the CDR3, the DNA is TGTGCCAGCGCCAGGGGCTCCGCTCCTAGTGGTGTCTTTAATGAGCAGTTCTTC. It codes for CASARGSAPSGVFNEQFF. The full variable domain, rest sourced from reference TRBV7-8 and TRBJ2-1, is GAGVSQSPRYKVAKRGQDVALRCDPISGHVSLFWYQQALGQGPEFLTYFQNEAQLDKSGLPSDRFFAERPEGSVSTLKIQRTQQEDSAVYLCASARGSAPSGVFNEQFFGPGTRLTVL.